These 7 T cell receptor beta chains were all obtained from the same sample, sequenced in a study of radiotherapy plus CTLA-4 blockade in lung cancer. Assay: immunoSEQ multiplex PCR; the TCRdb copy retains only in-frame clones and omits some. The data hold roughly 76,000 clones, with under 75% observed a single time. The specimen comprised peripheral blood, sampled from a patient treated with radiotherapy plus ipilimumab. The receptor set was obtained from a human donor with non-small cell lung cancer whose response to radiotherapy plus ipilimumab could not be evaluated.

This sequence joins TRBV11-3 and TRBJ2-7; weak D call: TRBD1 (5 bases). There are 12 residues in the CDR3. V lost 4 bases and J lost 3, with 7 bases in between. Germline assignment: CDR1 SGHNT and CDR2 YENEEA. The CDR3 region is CASSSTGYEQYF. The CDR3 DNA reads as TGTGCCAGCAGCTCTACAGGCTACGAGCAGTACTTC.

The chain carries TRBV9 and TRBJ1-2, with a weak D call TRBD1 (5 bases). The CDR3 has 14 residues. Germline CDR1 SGDLS, CDR2 YYNGEE. With 0 bases removed from V and 4 bases from J, the gap between germline ends came to 10 bases. CDR3 nucleotides: TGTGCCAGCAGCGTAGCCAGGGAAGGCTATGGCTACACCTTC. Translated: CASSVAREGYGYTF.

The chain employs TRBV6-5 and TRBJ1-2; D unclear. Germline CDR1 is MNHEY and CDR2 is SVGAGI. The CDR3 sequence is 12 residues long. V gave up 6 bases and J gave up 12 bases, with 17 bases separating them. In DNA, the CDR3 is TGTGCCAGCAGCCCCGGAGGCAGGTTACACACCTTC. This sequence encodes CASSPGGRLHTF.

The rearrangement uses TRBV28 and TRBJ2-1; TRBD2 might be the D (6 bases). Germline V gene lookup returns CDR1 MDHEN and CDR2 SYDVKM. V was shortened by 8 bases and J by 0 bases, with 17 bases between the two germline ends. This CDR3 comprises 16 residues. The CDR3 loop is CASRLVGGASYNEQFF. The CDR3 DNA sequence: TGTGCCAGCCGCTTAGTTGGAGGGGCCTCCTACAATGAGCAGTTCTTC.

The rearrangement joins TRBV11-2 to TRBJ1-1; 8 bases line up with TRBD1. J lost 12 bases, V lost 5 bases, and 8 bases had no gene match. The CDR3 length is 12 residues. The V gene's germline CDR1 is SGHAT and CDR2 FQNNGV. The CDR3 spells CASSPPDRGPFF. The CDR3 nucleotides read TGTGCCAGCAGCCCCCCCGACAGGGGACCTTTCTTT.

This clone has a handful of counts. For the CDR3, the DNA is TGTGCCAGCAGTGGGGTCGGGGGGGGTGAGCAGTTCTTC. The encoded protein is CASSGVGGGEQFF. This sequence joins TRBV2 and TRBJ2-1, with 8 bases aligning to TRBD2. J gave up 9 bases and V 4 bases, and 5 bases lay outside the gene matches. CDR1 and CDR2 from the germline V gene are SNHLY and FYNNEI. The CDR3 contains 13 residues.

V and J are TRBV7-8 and TRBJ2-5; the D gene is possibly TRBD1 (7 bases). The end of the DNA aligns better with TRBJ2-7, so the J call may be wrong. The CDR3 covers 14 residues. CDR1 and CDR2 (germline): SGHVS, FQNEAQ. The CDR3 DNA reads TGTGCCAGCAGCTTAGCCAGGGGGGTCGGCGAGCAGTACTTC. This gives the protein CASSLARGVGEQYF.